Below are 14 T cell receptor beta chains sequenced from a single sample in a study of response to subunit inactivated influenza vaccine. TCRdb independently ran MiXCR on the RT-PCR reads; one entry per CDR3 protein. The top ten hold 9.5% to 15% of the sample, which has roughly 160,000 distinct CDR3 sequences, about 11% seen once. The sample here was non-naive T cells sorted from PBMCs, taken roughly 48 days after vaccination. These TCRs come from a man aged 45 to 65 who received an inactivated influenza vaccine.

The CDR3 DNA reads TGTGCCAGCAGCCATCCACGGGACTTAAGCTCCTACAATGAGCAGTTCTTC. This sequence encodes CASSHPRDLSSYNEQFF. V gene TRBV14 combines with J gene TRBJ2-1, with a tentative D call TRBD2 (6 bases). CDR3 length: 17 residues. CDR1 is SGHDN, CDR2 FVKESK, per germline. Trimming took off 3 bases at V and 0 bases at J, with 15 bases between the two ends.

This clonotype was detected ten times or more. V and J are TRBV5-1 and TRBJ2-1; 7 bases are a match to TRBD2. Germline loops: CDR1 SGHRS, CDR2 YFSETQ. V shed 0 bases and J 7 bases; nucleotides not matched to a gene: 10. CDR3 length equals 16 residues. This chain's CDR3 is CASSLVSGKGSNEQFF. CDR3 nucleotide sequence: TGCGCCAGCAGCTTGGTGAGCGGGAAGGGCTCGAATGAGCAGTTCTTC. The entire variable domain, with the rest obtained from reference TRBV5-1 and TRBJ2-1, is as follows: KAGVTQTPRYLIKTRGQQVTLSCSPISGHRSVSWYQQTPGQGLQFLFEYFSETQRNKGNFPGRFSGRQFSNSRSEMNVSTLELGDSALYLCASSLVSGKGSNEQFFGPGTRLTVL.

The chain uses TRBV20-1 and TRBJ1-6, with no clear D. The CDR3 is 13 amino acids. Between the trimmed V and J ends, which lost 2 bases and 7 bases, there was a span of 9 bases. Looked up from germline, CDR1 is DFQATT and CDR2 is SNEGSKA (reference sequence). The CDR3 nucleotides read TGCAGTGCTAGATCGGACGGGAATTCACCCCTCCACTTT. Residues: CSARSDGNSPLHF.

This clonotype occurred a few times. One end of the junction varies from germline; a read error may be responsible. The chain links TRBV7-2 to TRBJ2-5; 8 nucleotides agree with TRBD2. CDR1 is SGHTA and CDR2 is FQGNSA in the germline V gene. The CDR3 extends over 15 amino acids. The CDR3 spells CASSLAAGGGETQYF. The CDR3 DNA reads TGTGCCAGCAGCCTAGCGGCGGGGGGTGGAGAGACCCAGTACTTC.

This clonotype was detected only a few times. This chain uses TRBV7-9 with TRBJ1-4; D is unclear. The CDR3 is 11 amino acids. The V end lost 5 bases, the J end lost 8 bases, and 6 bases lay between the germline ends. From germline, CDR1 is SEHNR and CDR2 FQNEAQ (reference sequence). The CDR3 loop reads CASSPGEKLFF. The CDR3 bases are TGTGCCAGCAGCCCCGGAGAAAAACTGTTTTTT.

This clonotype has at least ten counts. The chain recombines TRBV3-1 with TRBJ1-1; TRBD1 aligns across 8 bases. In germline, CDR1 is LGHDT, CDR2 YNNKEL (reference sequence). The CDR3 is made up of 13 amino acids. V shed 3 bases and J 8 bases; nucleotides not matched to a gene: 5. The CDR3 DNA reads TGTGCCAGCAGCCACGGACAGGGAGGGGAAGCTTTCTTT. Encoded protein: CASSHGQGGEAFF.

The chain is built from TRBV3-1 and TRBJ2-3, with 11 bases fitting TRBD2. V shed 3 bases and J 6 bases; nucleotides not matched to a gene: 8. The CDR3 spans 16 residues. Germline values: CDR1 LGHDT, CDR2 YNNKEL (reference sequence). CDR3 sequence: CASSQDRLAGTDTQYF. CDR3 in DNA: TGTGCCAGCAGCCAGGATCGACTAGCGGGGACGGATACGCAGTATTTT.

This clonotype was detected many times. The chain carries TRBV12-3 or TRBV12-4 and TRBJ2-7, with D tentatively TRBD2 (6 bases). This CDR3 has 14 residues. Trimming cost V 5 bases and J 3 bases, with 14 bases left between them. For the CDR3, the DNA is TGTGCCAGCAGTATCGGGACTTGGGGCTACGAGCAGTACTTC. It encodes CASSIGTWGYEQYF.

The table lists this clonotype with a few counts. The chain couples TRBV7-8 to TRBJ1-3, with 7 bases lining up with TRBD1. The V and J ends lost 5 bases and 4 bases, in that order; junction bases with no gene match: 8. Looked up from germline, CDR1 is SGHVS and CDR2 is FQNEAQ. This CDR3 spans 15 amino acids. CDR3 sequence: CASSQRGQGGNTIYF. The DNA for the CDR3 is TGTGCCAGCAGCCAGAGGGGGCAAGGAGGAAACACCATATATTTT.

This clonotype came up many times. The chain has TRBV5-1 and TRBJ2-1; 9 positions match TRBD1. The length of the CDR3 is 15 residues. Germline-derived CDR1 and CDR2 are SGHRS and YFSETQ. V lost 5 bases to trimming and J lost 5 bases; unmatched junction nucleotides: 8. Here the CDR3 reads CASSTADRGHNEQFF. The CDR3 DNA reads TGCGCCAGCAGTACTGCGGACAGGGGTCACAATGAGCAGTTCTTC.

Ten or more counts support this clonotype. This chain uses TRBV7-8 with TRBJ2-3; TRBD2 is a possible D gene (6 bases). The CDR3 sequence is 14 residues long. Trimming took 5 bases from V and 7 from J, leaving 16 bases between them. Germline assignment: CDR1 SGHVS and CDR2 FQNEAQ. CDR3 amino acids: CASSPEDYLNTQYF. CDR3 nucleotide sequence: TGTGCCAGCAGCCCGGAGGACTATCTTAATACGCAGTATTTT.

This clonotype was seen ten or more times. The chain joins TRBV5-1 to TRBJ1-2; D is unclear. Trimming took off 2 bases at V and 8 bases at J, with 10 bases between the two ends. The CDR3 is 12 residues long. CDR1 is SGHRS and CDR2 is YFSETQ in the germline V gene. The CDR3 DNA is TGCGCCAGCAGCTTCCATCGCGGGGGCTACACCTTC. Translated, it gives CASSFHRGGYTF.

The sample holds many counts of this clonotype. The genes are TRBV5-1 and TRBJ2-1; the D is unclear. The CDR3 covers 14 residues. Germline V gene sequence: CDR1 SGHRS, CDR2 YFSETQ. The V end was cut by 0 bases, the J end by 10 bases, with 14 bases between. This CDR3 is CASSLGQSDQEQFF. DNA for the CDR3: TGCGCCAGCAGCTTGGGACAATCGGACCAAGAGCAGTTCTTC.

DNA for the CDR3: TGCGCCAGCATCCCAAGGGAGCTAGCGGATGTCACCGGGGAGCTGTTTTTT. It translates to CASIPRELADVTGELFF. This rearrangement joins TRBV4-3 to TRBJ2-2; 7 positions agree with TRBD2. The V segment lost 7 bases and the J segment 4 bases; nucleotides outside the gene matches: 15. The CDR3 is 17 residues long. The germline gives CDR1 LGHNA, CDR2 YSLEER.